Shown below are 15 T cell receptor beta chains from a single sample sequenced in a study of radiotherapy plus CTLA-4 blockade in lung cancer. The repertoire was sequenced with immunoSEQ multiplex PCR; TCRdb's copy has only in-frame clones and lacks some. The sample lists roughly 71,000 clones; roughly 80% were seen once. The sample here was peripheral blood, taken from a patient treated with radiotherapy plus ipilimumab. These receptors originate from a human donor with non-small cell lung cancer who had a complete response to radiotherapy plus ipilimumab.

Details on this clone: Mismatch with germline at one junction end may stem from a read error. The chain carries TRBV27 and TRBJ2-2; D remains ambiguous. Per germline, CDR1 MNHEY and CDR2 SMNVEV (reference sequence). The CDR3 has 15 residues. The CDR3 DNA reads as TGTGCCAGCAGTGTATCCCCCTTTGGCACCGGGGAGCTGTTTTTT. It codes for CASSVSPFGTGELFF.

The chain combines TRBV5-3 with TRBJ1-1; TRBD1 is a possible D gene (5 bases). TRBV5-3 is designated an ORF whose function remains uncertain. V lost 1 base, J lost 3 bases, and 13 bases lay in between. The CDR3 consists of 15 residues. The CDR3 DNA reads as TGTGCCAGAAGCTTGCGGCGTTCGGGGGACACTGAAGCTTTCTTT. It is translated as CARSLRRSGDTEAFF.

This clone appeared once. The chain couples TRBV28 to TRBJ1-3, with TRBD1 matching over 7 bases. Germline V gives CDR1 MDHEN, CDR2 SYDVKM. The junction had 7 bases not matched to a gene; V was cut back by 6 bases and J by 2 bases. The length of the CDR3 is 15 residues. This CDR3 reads CASSDRARAGNTIYF. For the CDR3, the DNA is TGTGCCAGCAGCGACAGGGCGAGGGCTGGAAACACCATATATTTT.

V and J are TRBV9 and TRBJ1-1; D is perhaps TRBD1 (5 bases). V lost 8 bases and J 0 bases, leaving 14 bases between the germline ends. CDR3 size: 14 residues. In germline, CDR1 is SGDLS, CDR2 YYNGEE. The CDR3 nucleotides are TGTGCCAGTTCCGGGGGGTGGGTGAACACTGAAGCTTTCTTT. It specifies CASSGGWVNTEAFF.

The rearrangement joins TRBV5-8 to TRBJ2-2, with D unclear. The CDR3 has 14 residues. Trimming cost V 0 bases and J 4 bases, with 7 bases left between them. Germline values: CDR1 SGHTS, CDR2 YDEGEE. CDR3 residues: CASSLGRATGELFF. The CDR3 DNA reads TGTGCCAGCAGCTTGGGAAGGGCCACCGGGGAGCTGTTTTTT.

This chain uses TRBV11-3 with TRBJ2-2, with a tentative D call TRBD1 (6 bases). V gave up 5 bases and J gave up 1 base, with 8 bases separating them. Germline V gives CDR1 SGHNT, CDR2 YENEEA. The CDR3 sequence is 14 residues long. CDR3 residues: CASSVQGNTGELFF. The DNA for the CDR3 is TGTGCCAGCAGCGTACAGGGGAACACCGGGGAGCTGTTTTTT.

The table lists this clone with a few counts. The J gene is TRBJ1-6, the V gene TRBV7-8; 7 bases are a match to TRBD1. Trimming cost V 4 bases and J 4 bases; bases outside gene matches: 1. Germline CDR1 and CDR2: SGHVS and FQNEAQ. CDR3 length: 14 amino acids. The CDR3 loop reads CASSSGQYNSPLHF. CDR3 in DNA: TGTGCCAGCAGCTCGGGACAGTATAATTCACCCCTCCACTTT.

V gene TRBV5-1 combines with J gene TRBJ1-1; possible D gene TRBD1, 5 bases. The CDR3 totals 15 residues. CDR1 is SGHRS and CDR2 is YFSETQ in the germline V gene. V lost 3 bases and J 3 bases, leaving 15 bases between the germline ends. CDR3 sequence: CASSSPFREDTEAFF. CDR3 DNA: TGCGCCAGCAGCTCTCCCTTCAGGGAAGACACTGAAGCTTTCTTT.

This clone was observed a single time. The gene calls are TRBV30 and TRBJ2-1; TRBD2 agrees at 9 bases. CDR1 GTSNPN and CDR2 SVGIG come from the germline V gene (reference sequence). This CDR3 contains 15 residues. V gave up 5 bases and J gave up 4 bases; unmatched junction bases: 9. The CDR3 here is CAWDPASGIYNEQFF. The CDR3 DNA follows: TGTGCCTGGGACCCCGCTAGCGGGATTTACAATGAGCAGTTCTTC. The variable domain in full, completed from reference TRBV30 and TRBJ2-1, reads SQTIHQWPATLVQPVGSPLSLECTVEGTSNPNLYWYRQAAGRGLQLLFYSVGIGQISSEVPQNLSASRPQDRQFILSSKKLLLSDSGFYLCAWDPASGIYNEQFFGPGTRLTVL.

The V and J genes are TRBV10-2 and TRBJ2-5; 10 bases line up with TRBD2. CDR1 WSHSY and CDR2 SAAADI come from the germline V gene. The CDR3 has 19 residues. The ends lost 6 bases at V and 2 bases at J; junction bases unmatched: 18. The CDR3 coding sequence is TGCGCCAGCAGCGAGGCCAGCAGTGGCACACTAGCGGGACAAGAGACCCAGTACTTC. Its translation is CASSEASSGTLAGQETQYF.

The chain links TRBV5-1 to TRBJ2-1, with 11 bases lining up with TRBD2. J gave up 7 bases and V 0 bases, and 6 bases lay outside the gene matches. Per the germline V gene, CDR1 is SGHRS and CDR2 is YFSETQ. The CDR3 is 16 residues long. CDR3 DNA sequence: TGCGCCAGCAGCTTGGTGACTAGCGGGGTAGGGAATGAGCAGTTCTTC. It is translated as CASSLVTSGVGNEQFF.

The CDR3 nucleotides are TGTGCCAGCAGCTTGGGAGACATTCGATCTGGAAACACCATATATTTT. Protein: CASSLGDIRSGNTIYF. The chain combines TRBV5-4 with TRBJ1-3; D gene ambiguous. The ends were cut back, 0 bases at V and 1 base at J, with 11 bases in the middle. CDR1 is SGHNT and CDR2 is YYREEE in the germline V gene (reference sequence). The CDR3 loop spans 16 amino acids.

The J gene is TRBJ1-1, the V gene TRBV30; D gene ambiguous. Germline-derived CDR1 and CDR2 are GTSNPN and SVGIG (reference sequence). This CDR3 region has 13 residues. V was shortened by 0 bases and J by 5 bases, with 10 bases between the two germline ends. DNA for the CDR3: TGTGCCTGGAGTGTACTCTTGAGTACTGAAGCTTTCTTT. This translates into CAWSVLLSTEAFF.

The CDR3 coding sequence is TGTGCCAGTAGTATCCGTGCGACGGGGGGGGGCACAGATACGCAGTATTTT. It yields the protein CASSIRATGGGTDTQYF. The chain is built from TRBV19 and TRBJ2-3; 8 bases line up with TRBD2. From germline, CDR1 is LNHDA and CDR2 SQIVND (reference sequence). CDR3 size: 17 residues. The V gene end was trimmed by 3 bases and the J gene end by 1 base; junction bases not matched to a gene: 9.

CDR3 bases: TGCGCCAGCAGCCTCCTTACCGTTCAAGAGACCCAGTACTTC. It specifies CASSLLTVQETQYF. The rearrangement uses TRBV5-1 and TRBJ2-5; D is uncertain. V shed 4 bases and J shed 2 bases, with 12 bases lying between them. Germline V gives CDR1 SGHRS, CDR2 YFSETQ. The length of the CDR3 is 14 residues.